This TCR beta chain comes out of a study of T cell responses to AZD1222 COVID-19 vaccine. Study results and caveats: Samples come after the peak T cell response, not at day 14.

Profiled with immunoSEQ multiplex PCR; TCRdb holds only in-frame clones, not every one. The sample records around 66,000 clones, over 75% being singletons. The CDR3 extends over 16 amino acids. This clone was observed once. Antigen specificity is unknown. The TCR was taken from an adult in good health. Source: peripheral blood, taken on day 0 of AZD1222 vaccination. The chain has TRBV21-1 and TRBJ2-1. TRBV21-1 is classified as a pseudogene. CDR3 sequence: CASSIELQSSYNEQFF. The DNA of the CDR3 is TGTGCCAGCAGCATCGAACTTCAGAGCTCCTACAATGAGCAGTTCTTC.